Below are 20 T cell receptor beta chains sequenced from a single sample in a study of control samples from healthy donors and cancer patients (dated by TCRdb to 2019 to 2021). Libraries were constructed by the immunoSEQ multiplex PCR assay. TCRdb took over this immuneACCESS table, retaining in-frame rearrangements with V and J assigned. Such tables are incomplete; in checked studies, under half of the missing clones stem from an unresolved V gene, and the remainder is unexplained. The sample profile shows 55,000 to 85,000 clones; over 75% of them were found once. The ten largest clones take up around 2.3% of the sample. The sequencing sample was made of PBMCs. The receptors originated from a woman aged 50 to 60 with head and neck cancer.

The sample holds one count of this clone. V is TRBV6-2 or TRBV6-3 and J is TRBJ2-2; D not resolved. Trimming removed 0 bases at V and 9 bases at J, with 20 bases between. Germline V gives CDR1 MNHEY, CDR2 SVGEGT. The CDR3 length is 17 residues. The CDR3 is CASSYSRQRGPDRELFF. CDR3 DNA: TGTGCCAGCAGTTACTCGAGGCAGAGAGGCCCGGACCGGGAGCTGTTTTTT.

Here the CDR3 DNA reads TGTGCCAGCAGTGCCCGGCGGGGAACTACGCAGTATTTT. Residues: CASSARRGTTQYF. This chain links TRBV6-4 with TRBJ2-3; possibly TRBD2 for D (6 bases). The CDR3 consists of 13 residues. Trimming removed 4 bases at V and 8 bases at J, with 13 bases between. In germline, CDR1 is MRHNA, CDR2 SNTAGT.

V is TRBV7-8 and J is TRBJ2-7, with 7 bases that match TRBD1. CDR1 is SGHVS, CDR2 FQNEAQ, per germline. The CDR3 totals 16 residues. With 5 bases clipped from V and 4 bases from J, the junction kept 14 bases outside the gene matches. CDR3 residues: CASSESHRDRYYEQYF. CDR3 in DNA: TGTGCCAGCAGCGAGAGCCACCGGGACAGATATTACGAGCAGTACTTC.

This clone occurred once. The rearrangement uses TRBV5-6 and TRBJ1-1, with 7 bases that match TRBD1. This CDR3 comprises 15 residues. The junction had 7 bases not matched to a gene; V was cut back by 4 bases and J by 1 base. The germline V gene has CDR1 SGHDT and CDR2 YYEEEE. CDR3 in DNA: TGTGCCAGCAGCACGTCCCGGGACAGGAACACTGAAGCTTTCTTT. Its protein is CASSTSRDRNTEAFF.

CDR3 bases: TGTGCCAGCAGTATCAGACAGGGTTTCTATGGCTACACCTTC. It translates to CASSIRQGFYGYTF. This chain uses TRBV27 with TRBJ1-2, with 7 bases fitting TRBD1. Germline loops: CDR1 MNHEY, CDR2 SMNVEV (reference sequence). Germline trimming cut 5 bases from V and 4 bases from J; bases unmatched to any gene: 7. The CDR3 sequence is 14 residues long.

This chain joins TRBV6-6 and TRBJ1-5; 7 bases line up with TRBD1. This CDR3 comprises 14 residues. Germline values: CDR1 MNHNY, CDR2 SVGAGI (reference sequence). J gave up 2 bases and V 5 bases, and 3 bases lay outside the gene matches. The chain's CDR3 is CASSPTGGNQPQHF. CDR3 sequence (DNA): TGTGCCAGCAGTCCTACAGGGGGCAATCAGCCCCAGCATTTT.

This sequence joins TRBV6-1 and TRBJ2-7; 7 bases are a match to TRBD1. The CDR3 consists of 15 residues. J was trimmed by 2 bases and V by 2 bases; bases with no gene match: 6. The germline CDR1 and CDR2 sequences are MNHNS and SASEGT. The CDR3 coding sequence is TGTGCCAGCAGTGAATCACAGGGGCCTACCTACGAGCAGTACTTC. Protein product: CASSESQGPTYEQYF.

The chain combines TRBV6-5 with TRBJ2-7; weak D call: TRBD1 (6 bases). The V end lost 6 bases, the J end lost 5 bases, and 20 bases lay between the germline ends. This CDR3 comprises 15 residues. Germline assignment: CDR1 MNHEY and CDR2 SVGAGI. The CDR3 DNA is TGTGCCAGCAGCCGGAACAGGGCTGAGCTACACGAGCAGTACTTC. This codes for CASSRNRAELHEQYF.

The rearrangement joins TRBV6-1 to TRBJ2-2; the D gene is possibly TRBD1 (5 bases). This CDR3 contains 16 residues. From germline, CDR1 is MNHNS and CDR2 SASEGT. Trimming left V 1 base short and J 2 bases short, with 11 bases between. This chain's CDR3 is CASSEVGRVNTGELFF. The CDR3 nucleotides are TGTGCCAGCAGTGAAGTCGGCAGGGTAAACACCGGGGAGCTGTTTTTT.

The rearrangement uses TRBV29-1 and TRBJ2-3, with D possibly matching TRBD1 (5 bases). The germline V and J ends were trimmed by 5 bases and 0 bases, with 18 bases remaining between them. CDR3 size: 16 residues. Germline CDR1 is SQVTM and CDR2 is ANQGSEA. The CDR3, as DNA: TGCAGCGTTCAGGGAAGGCAGTTACTGAGCACAGATACGCAGTATTTT. Residues: CSVQGRQLLSTDTQYF.

The genes are TRBV24-1 and TRBJ1-2, with 7 bases lining up with TRBD1. The CDR3 spans 15 residues. V was clipped by 1 base and J by 7 bases; unmatched bases: 8. Germline V gives CDR1 KGHDR, CDR2 SFDVKD. For the CDR3, the DNA is TGTGCCACCAGTGATTTCCCACAGGGGCGGGGTGGCTACACCTTC. Translation gives CATSDFPQGRGGYTF.

The rearrangement links TRBV5-1 to TRBJ1-1; possible D gene TRBD1, 6 bases. The V and J ends lost 7 bases and 1 base respectively, with 17 bases between them. The CDR3 is 15 residues long. CDR1 is SGHRS and CDR2 is YFSETQ in the germline V gene. CDR3 sequence: CASSVQGPKNTEAFF. CDR3 DNA sequence: TGCGCCAGCTCCGTGCAGGGGCCGAAGAACACTGAAGCTTTCTTT.

The V and J genes are TRBV5-1 and TRBJ2-2; TRBD2 might be the D (7 bases). The CDR3 is 15 residues long. The V gene lost 4 bases and the J gene lost 5 bases, with 15 bases spanning the gap. From germline, CDR1 is SGHRS and CDR2 YFSETQ. DNA of the CDR3: TGCGCCAGCAGCGCCGCGGGGGCGGGAACCGGGGAGCTGTTTTTT. It encodes CASSAAGAGTGELFF.

The genes are TRBV6-1 and TRBJ2-3; D ambiguous. There are 12 residues in the CDR3. Trimming left V 0 bases short and J 5 bases short, with 3 bases between. Germline V lookup: CDR1 MNHNS, CDR2 SASEGT. The CDR3 spells CASSEAGDTQYF. The DNA for the CDR3 is TGTGCCAGCAGTGAAGCCGGAGATACGCAGTATTTT.

This clone was recorded a few times. The V call is TRBV13, the J call TRBJ2-2, with TRBD1 identical over 8 bases. The germline V gene has CDR1 PRHDT and CDR2 FYEKMQ (reference sequence). After removal of 5 bases from V and 5 bases from J, the junction contained 7 bases not matched to a gene. The CDR3 totals 15 residues. Here the CDR3 DNA reads TGTGCCAGCAGCGACGGACAGGGTAATACCGGGGAGCTGTTTTTT. Residues: CASSDGQGNTGELFF.

The rearrangement joins TRBV15 to TRBJ1-4; 9 bases fit TRBD1. CDR1 LNHNV and CDR2 YYDKDF come from the germline V gene (reference sequence). The CDR3 is 15 residues long. V was clipped by 5 bases and J by 8 bases; unmatched bases: 9. DNA of the CDR3: TGTGCCACCAGCTTTTCGGACAGGGGAAGGGAAAAACTGTTTTTT. Translation: CATSFSDRGREKLFF.

Here the CDR3 reads CASSLVSGTASSPLHF. As DNA, the CDR3 is TGTGCCAGCAGCTTAGTTTCGGGGACCGCCTCCTCACCCCTCCACTTT. This chain links TRBV7-9 with TRBJ1-6; perhaps TRBD1 as D (5 bases). In germline, CDR1 is SEHNR, CDR2 FQNEAQ (reference sequence). The CDR3 spans 16 residues. The V end lost 1 base, the J end lost 10 bases, and 17 bases lay between the germline ends.

The chain couples TRBV7-2 to TRBJ1-3, with D uncertain. Germline V gene sequence: CDR1 SGHTA, CDR2 FQGNSA. Trimming took 5 bases from V and 0 from J, leaving 8 bases between them. The CDR3 runs 14 residues. The CDR3 DNA sequence: TGTGCCAGCAGCCCAGGTGGCTCTGGAAACACCATATATTTT. Translated, it gives CASSPGGSGNTIYF. Full variable domain (rest looked up from reference TRBV7-2 and TRBJ1-3): GAGVSQSPSNKVTEKGKDVELRCDPISGHTALYWYRQSLGQGLEFLIYFQGNSAPDKSGLPSDRFSAERTGGSVSTLTIQRTQQEDSAVYLCASSPGGSGNTIYFGEGSWLTVV.

The chain's CDR3 is CASSSRNIEQFF. CDR3 sequence (DNA): TGTGCCAGCAGTTCTCGAAACATAGAGCAGTTCTTC. The chain combines TRBV25-1 with TRBJ2-1; D gene unclear. The CDR3 extends over 12 amino acids. V was shortened by 5 bases and J by 10 bases, with 12 bases between the two germline ends. CDR1 and CDR2 (germline): MGHDK, SYGVNS.

This clone has a single count. The sample holds other DNA sequences that translate to the same CDR3. The chain has TRBV28 and TRBJ2-5; possibly TRBD2 for D (5 bases). CDR1 MDHEN and CDR2 SYDVKM come from the germline V gene. This CDR3 spans 16 amino acids. Trimming left V 5 bases short and J 0 bases short, with 16 bases between. The CDR3 loop is CASSLLLPGNQETQYF. The CDR3 DNA sequence: TGTGCCAGCAGTCTACTCCTCCCGGGGAACCAAGAGACCCAGTACTTC.